This TCR beta chain emerged from a study of T cell repertoires in aging, cancer and after chemotherapy. TCR beta rearrangements were amplified from peripheral blood genomic DNA. A mixed TRB-A/B primer pool amplified rearranged TRB by multiplex touch-down PCR. TCRdb re-derived calls from the multiplex PCR reads in MiXCR, one entry per CDR3 protein. The table has several hundred distinct CDR3 sequences, roughly 80% seen once. V shed 5 bases and J shed 4 bases, with 9 bases lying between them. The germline gives CDR1 SEHNR, CDR2 FQNEAQ (reference sequence). This CDR3 region has 12 residues. The sample was blood. This TCR was recovered from a human donor with a solid tumor. V is TRBV7-9 and J is TRBJ2-7, with D perhaps TRBD1 (5 bases). CDR3 protein: CASSRTGYEQYF. CDR3 sequence (DNA): TGTGCCAGCAGCCGCACAGGTTACGAGCAGTACTTC.